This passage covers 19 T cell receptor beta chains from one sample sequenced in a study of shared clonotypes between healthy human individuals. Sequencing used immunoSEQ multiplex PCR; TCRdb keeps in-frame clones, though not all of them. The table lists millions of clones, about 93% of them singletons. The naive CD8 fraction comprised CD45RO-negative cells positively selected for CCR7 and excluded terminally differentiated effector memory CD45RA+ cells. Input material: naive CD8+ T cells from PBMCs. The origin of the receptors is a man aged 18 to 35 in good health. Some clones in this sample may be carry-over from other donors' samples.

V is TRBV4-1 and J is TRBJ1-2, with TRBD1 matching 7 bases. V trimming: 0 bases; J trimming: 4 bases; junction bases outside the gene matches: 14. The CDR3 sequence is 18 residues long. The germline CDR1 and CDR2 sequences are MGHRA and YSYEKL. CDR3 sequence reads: CASSQDPSPGQSAYGYTF. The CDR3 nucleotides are TGCGCCAGCAGCCAAGATCCTAGTCCGGGACAGAGCGCCTATGGCTACACCTTC.

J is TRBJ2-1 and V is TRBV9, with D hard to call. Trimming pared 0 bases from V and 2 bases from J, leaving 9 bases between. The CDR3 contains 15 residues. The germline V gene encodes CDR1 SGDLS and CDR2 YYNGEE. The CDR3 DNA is TGTGCCAGCAGCGTAGAACAGACCCCCTACAATGAGCAGTTCTTC. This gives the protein CASSVEQTPYNEQFF.

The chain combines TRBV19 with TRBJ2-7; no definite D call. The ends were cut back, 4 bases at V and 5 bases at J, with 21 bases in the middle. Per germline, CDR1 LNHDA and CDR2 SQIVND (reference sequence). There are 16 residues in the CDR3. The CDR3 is CASSKRTLLSSDEQYF. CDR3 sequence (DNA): TGTGCCAGTAGTAAACGGACCCTCCTCTCTTCGGACGAGCAGTACTTC.

The DNA for the CDR3 is TGTGCCAGCAGCTCGTCAAGGGACGAGCAGTACTTC. It codes for CASSSSRDEQYF. This chain connects TRBV7-9 to TRBJ2-7; the D is unclear. The ends were cut back, 4 bases at V and 5 bases at J, with 9 bases in the middle. CDR1 SEHNR and CDR2 FQNEAQ come from the germline V gene (reference sequence). The CDR3 totals 12 residues.

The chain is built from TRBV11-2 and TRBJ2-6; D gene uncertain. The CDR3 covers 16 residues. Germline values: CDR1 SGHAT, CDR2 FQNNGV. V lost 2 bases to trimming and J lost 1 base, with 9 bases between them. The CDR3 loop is CASSLFERSGANVLTF. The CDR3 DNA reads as TGTGCCAGCAGCTTATTTGAGAGGTCTGGGGCCAACGTCCTGACTTTC.

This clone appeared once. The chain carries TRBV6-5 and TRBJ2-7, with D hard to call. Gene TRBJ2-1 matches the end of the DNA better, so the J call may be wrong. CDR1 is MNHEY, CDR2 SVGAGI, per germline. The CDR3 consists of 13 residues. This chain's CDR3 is CASSPTPTYEQFF. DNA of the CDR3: TGTGCCAGCAGTCCTACCCCAACCTACGAGCAGTTCTTC.

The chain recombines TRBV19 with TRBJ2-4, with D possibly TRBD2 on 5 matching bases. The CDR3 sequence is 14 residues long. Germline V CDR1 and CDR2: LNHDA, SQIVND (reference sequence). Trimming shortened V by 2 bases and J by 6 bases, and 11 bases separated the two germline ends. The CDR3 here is CASSITDGLNIQYF. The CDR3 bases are TGTGCCAGTAGTATAACGGACGGACTAAACATTCAGTACTTC.

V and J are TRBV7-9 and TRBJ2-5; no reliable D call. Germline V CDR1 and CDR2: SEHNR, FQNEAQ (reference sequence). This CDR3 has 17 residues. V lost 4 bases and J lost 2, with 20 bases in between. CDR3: CASSSNFRPTTQETQYF. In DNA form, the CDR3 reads TGTGCCAGCAGCTCGAATTTTAGGCCGACGACTCAAGAGACCCAGTACTTC. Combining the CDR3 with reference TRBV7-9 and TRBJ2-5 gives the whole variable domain DTGVSQNPRHKITKRGQNVTFRCDPISEHNRLYWYRQTLGQGPEFLTYFQNEAQLEKSRLLSDRFSAERPKGSFSTLEIQRTEQGDSAMYLCASSSNFRPTTQETQYFGPGTRLLVL.

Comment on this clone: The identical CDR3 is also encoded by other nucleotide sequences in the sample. The CDR3 here is CASSHGTTYEQYF. The CDR3 region has the DNA TGTGCCAGCAGTCACGGGACCACCTACGAGCAGTACTTC. V usage is TRBV27 and J usage is TRBJ2-7; D is possibly TRBD1 or TRBD2 (5 bases each). This CDR3 spans 13 amino acids. CDR1 MNHEY and CDR2 SMNVEV come from the germline V gene (reference sequence). V was shortened by 5 bases and J by 2 bases, with 10 bases between the two germline ends.

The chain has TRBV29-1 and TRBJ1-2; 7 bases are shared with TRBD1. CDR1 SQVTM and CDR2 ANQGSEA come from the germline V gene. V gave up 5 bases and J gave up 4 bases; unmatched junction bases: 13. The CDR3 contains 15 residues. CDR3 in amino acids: CSVPSDRTAFYGYTF. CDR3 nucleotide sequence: TGCAGCGTTCCCTCGGACAGGACAGCGTTCTATGGCTACACCTTC.

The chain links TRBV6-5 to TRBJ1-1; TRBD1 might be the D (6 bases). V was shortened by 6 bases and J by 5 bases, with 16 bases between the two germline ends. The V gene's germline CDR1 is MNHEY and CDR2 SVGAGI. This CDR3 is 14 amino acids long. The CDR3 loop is CASSLTQGQTEAFF. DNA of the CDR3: TGTGCCAGCAGCCTTACCCAGGGGCAAACTGAAGCTTTCTTT.

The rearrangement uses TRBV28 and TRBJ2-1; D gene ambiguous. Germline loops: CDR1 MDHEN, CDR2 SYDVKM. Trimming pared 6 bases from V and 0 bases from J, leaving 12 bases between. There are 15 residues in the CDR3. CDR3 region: CASRARVSSYNEQFF. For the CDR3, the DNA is TGTGCCAGCAGGGCGCGCGTGAGCTCCTACAATGAGCAGTTCTTC.

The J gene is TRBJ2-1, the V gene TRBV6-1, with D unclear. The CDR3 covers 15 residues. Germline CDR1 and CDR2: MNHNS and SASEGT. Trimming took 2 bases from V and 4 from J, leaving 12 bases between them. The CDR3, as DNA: TGTGCCAGCAGTGAATTAGGAGCTCTGTACAATGAGCAGTTCTTC. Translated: CASSELGALYNEQFF.

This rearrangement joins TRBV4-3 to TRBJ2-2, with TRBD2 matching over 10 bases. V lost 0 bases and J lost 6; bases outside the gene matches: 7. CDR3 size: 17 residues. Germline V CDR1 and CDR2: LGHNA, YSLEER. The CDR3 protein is CASSQDPSGSRAGELFF. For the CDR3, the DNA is TGCGCCAGCAGCCAAGATCCTAGCGGGAGTAGGGCCGGGGAGCTGTTTTTT.

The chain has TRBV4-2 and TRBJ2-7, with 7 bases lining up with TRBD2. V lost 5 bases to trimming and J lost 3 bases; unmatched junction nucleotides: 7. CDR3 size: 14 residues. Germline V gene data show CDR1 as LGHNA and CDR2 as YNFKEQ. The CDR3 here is CASSTSATVYEQYF. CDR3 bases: TGTGCCAGCAGCACTAGCGCCACTGTCTACGAGCAGTACTTC.

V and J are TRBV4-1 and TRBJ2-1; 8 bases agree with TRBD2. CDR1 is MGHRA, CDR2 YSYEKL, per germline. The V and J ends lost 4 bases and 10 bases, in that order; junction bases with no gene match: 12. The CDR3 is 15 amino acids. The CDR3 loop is CASSPPQAGVGEQFF. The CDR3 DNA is TGCGCCAGCAGCCCCCCGCAAGCGGGAGTAGGAGAGCAGTTCTTC.

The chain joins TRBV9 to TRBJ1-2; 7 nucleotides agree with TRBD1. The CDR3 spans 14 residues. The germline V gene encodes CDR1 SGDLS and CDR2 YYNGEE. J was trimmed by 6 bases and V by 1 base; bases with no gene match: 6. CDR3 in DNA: TGTGCCAGCAGCGTAAGGGGGCCTGCTGATGGCTACACCTTC. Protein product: CASSVRGPADGYTF. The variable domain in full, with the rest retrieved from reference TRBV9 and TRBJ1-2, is DSGVTQTPKHLITATGQRVTLRCSPRSGDLSVYWYQQSLDQGLQFLIQYYNGEERAKGNILERFSAQQFPDLHSELNLSSLELGDSALYFCASSVRGPADGYTFGSGTRLTVV.

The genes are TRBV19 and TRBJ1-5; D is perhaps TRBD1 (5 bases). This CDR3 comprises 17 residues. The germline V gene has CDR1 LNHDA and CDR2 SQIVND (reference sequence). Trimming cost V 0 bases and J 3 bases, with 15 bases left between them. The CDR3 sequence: CASSIDRGYPPNQPQHF. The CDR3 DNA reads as TGTGCCAGTAGTATAGATAGGGGATATCCCCCCAATCAGCCCCAGCATTTT.

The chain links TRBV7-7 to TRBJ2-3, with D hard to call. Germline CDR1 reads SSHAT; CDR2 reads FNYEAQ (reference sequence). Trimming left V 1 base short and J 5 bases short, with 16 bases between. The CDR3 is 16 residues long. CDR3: CASSLGLRKVGDTQYF. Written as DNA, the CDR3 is TGTGCCAGCAGCTTAGGGCTGCGGAAAGTGGGAGATACGCAGTATTTT.